A single sample gave rise to the 23 T cell receptor beta chains below, sequenced in a study of CD8+ T cells in alopecia areata. The treatment: oral pan-JAK inhibitor, 5-10 mg twice daily. cDNA prepared by RNA extraction and subsequent reverse transcription served as the template for sequencing. This table comes from immunoSEQ multiplex PCR, and its TCRdb copy is limited to in-frame clones, with some not included. This table holds over 150,000 clones, 45% to 65% found once. The material sequenced was CD4+ T cells sorted from blood, taken at week 4, from a patient treated with tofacitinib. Source of these receptors: a human donor with alopecia areata.

The V call is TRBV7-9, the J call TRBJ2-3; TRBD1 agrees at 8 bases. Germline trimming cut 2 bases from V and 7 bases from J; bases unmatched to any gene: 5. The CDR3 runs 14 residues. The germline V gene encodes CDR1 SEHNR and CDR2 FQNEAQ (reference sequence). CDR3 sequence: CASSLTTGDHTQYF. The CDR3 DNA is TGTGCCAGCAGCTTAACGACAGGGGACCATACGCAGTATTTT.

This clone was counted between two and nine times. The rearrangement joins TRBV5-4 to TRBJ2-5; no reliable D call. V lost 4 bases to trimming and J lost 3 bases, with 7 bases between them. Looked up from germline, CDR1 is SGHNT and CDR2 is YYREEE (reference sequence). This CDR3 spans 12 amino acids. CDR3 nucleotides: TGTGCCAGCAGCCGACCCGAAGAGACCCAGTACTTC. Amino acid sequence: CASSRPEETQYF.

This clone appeared a single time. V is TRBV19 and J is TRBJ1-5; 10 nucleotides line up with TRBD1. CDR3 length: 14 residues. The J segment lost 7 bases and the V segment lost 5 bases, leaving 5 bases of the junction unmatched. Germline loops: CDR1 LNHDA, CDR2 SQIVND (reference sequence). The CDR3 nucleotides read TGTGCCAGTAGTTTGGGACAGGGGCAACAGCCCCAGCATTTT. Its translation is CASSLGQGQQPQHF.

The V and J genes are TRBV20-1 and TRBJ2-5; D is uncertain. CDR1 is DFQATT, CDR2 SNEGSKA, per germline (reference sequence). V was clipped by 5 bases and J by 5 bases, with 3 bases between them. This CDR3 is 9 amino acids long. This CDR3 is CSAEETQYF. As DNA, the CDR3 is TGCAGTGCTGAGGAGACCCAGTACTTC.

This chain joins TRBV7-9 and TRBJ2-5, with TRBD1 matching 7 bases. The junction had 9 bases not matched to a gene; V was cut back by 7 bases and J by 4 bases. Germline CDR1 reads SEHNR; CDR2 reads FQNEAQ (reference sequence). This CDR3 spans 14 amino acids. The CDR3 loop reads CASNRQGLGETQYF. For the CDR3, the DNA is TGTGCCAGCAACCGACAGGGTTTGGGAGAGACCCAGTACTTC.

The count of this clone is one. This chain uses TRBV7-2 with TRBJ2-5; no clear D. Germline V gene lookup returns CDR1 SGHTA and CDR2 FQGNSA. Trimming removed 3 bases from V and 10 bases from J, with 9 bases in between. This CDR3 region has 11 residues. The CDR3 protein is CASSLLVDQYF. In DNA, the CDR3 is TGTGCCAGCAGCTTGCTTGTGGACCAGTACTTC.

The chain uses TRBV28 and TRBJ1-1, with D uncertain. Trimming left V 7 bases short and J 7 bases short, with 19 bases between. The CDR3 is made up of 14 amino acids. The germline CDR1 and CDR2 sequences are MDHEN and SYDVKM. The CDR3 protein is CASTKPGVWDEAFF. The CDR3 DNA reads TGTGCCAGCACCAAACCCGGTGTGTGGGATGAAGCTTTCTTT.

This chain links TRBV25-1 with TRBJ1-2; TRBD1 matches at 8 bases. Germline lookup yields CDR1 MGHDK and CDR2 SYGVNS. V shed 10 bases, J shed 4 bases, and the junction held 5 bases outside the gene matches. This CDR3 is 12 amino acids long. The CDR3 is CATQGAVYGYTF. CDR3 nucleotides: TGTGCCACGCAGGGGGCTGTCTATGGCTACACCTTC.

A few counts support this clone. The J gene is TRBJ2-7, the V gene TRBV5-1, with TRBD1 as a possible D gene (6 bases). The CDR3 is made up of 14 amino acids. Trimming left V 3 bases short and J 6 bases short, with 16 bases between. CDR1 and CDR2 from the germline V gene are SGHRS and YFSETQ. The CDR3 DNA follows: TGCGCCAGCAGCTCGGGACCAGGGGAGAGCGAGCAGTACTTC. This codes for CASSSGPGESEQYF.

The rearrangement uses TRBV2 and TRBJ2-5; D gene unclear. This CDR3 is built from 12 residues. The germline V and J ends were trimmed by 11 bases and 2 bases, with 12 bases remaining between them. The germline V gene has CDR1 SNHLY and CDR2 FYNNEI. The CDR3 reads CASLQDQETQYF. The CDR3 DNA is TGTGCCTCCTTGCAAGATCAAGAGACCCAGTACTTC.

This clone was observed a few times. The rearrangement uses TRBV23-1 and TRBJ1-5; D remains ambiguous. TRBV23-1 is an ORF, with its function uncertain. This CDR3 has 13 residues. With 10 bases removed from V and 5 bases from J, the gap between germline ends came to 15 bases. CDR3 nucleotides: TGCGCCACCATCACCGGGAACTATCAGCCCCAGCATTTT. Protein: CATITGNYQPQHF.

The chain joins TRBV5-1 to TRBJ2-7; 9 nucleotides align to TRBD1. Unmatched junction bases numbered 9, after V lost 0 bases and J lost 5 bases. There are 16 residues in the CDR3. The germline CDR1 and CDR2 sequences are SGHRS and YFSETQ. CDR3 in DNA: TGCGCCAGCAGCTTGGCCGGGACAGGGAGCCAGGACGAGCAGTACTTC. As protein: CASSLAGTGSQDEQYF.

The CDR3 DNA is TGTGCCAGCACAGTGATGAAGACCCAGTACTTC. Protein product: CASTVMKTQYF. The gene calls are TRBV2 and TRBJ2-5; no clear D gene. Trimming stripped 7 bases from V and 6 bases from J, with 9 bases between. This CDR3 region has 11 residues. Germline V lookup: CDR1 SNHLY, CDR2 FYNNEI. Full variable domain (remainder filled in from reference TRBV2 and TRBJ2-5): EPEVTQTPSHQVTQMGQEVILRCVPISNHLYFYWYRQILGQKVEFLVSFYNNEISEKSEIFDDQFSVERPDGSNFTLKIRSTKLEDSAMYFCASTVMKTQYFGPGTRLLVL.

V is TRBV5-1 and J is TRBJ2-3, with D maybe TRBD1 (6 bases). V dropped 0 bases and J dropped 9 bases, with 20 bases sitting between them. This CDR3 spans 16 amino acids. Germline loops: CDR1 SGHRS, CDR2 YFSETQ. The CDR3 nucleotides read TGCGCCAGCAGCTTGGGTGAAAGTCCGCCCCAGGGGACGCAGTATTTT. This encodes CASSLGESPPQGTQYF.

This rearrangement joins TRBV7-8 to TRBJ2-3; D might be TRBD1 (6 bases). Germline CDR1 is SGHVS and CDR2 is FQNEAQ. The V gene lost 5 bases and the J gene lost 3 bases, with 12 bases spanning the gap. The CDR3 covers 14 residues. The CDR3 coding sequence is TGTGCCAGCAGCCTAGGACAGACGACAGATACGCAGTATTTT. Translated: CASSLGQTTDTQYF.

This clone showed up just a few times. The V gene is TRBV5-1, the J gene TRBJ2-3, with 13 bases fitting TRBD2. The CDR3 length is 17 residues. The junction had 5 bases not matched to a gene; V was cut back by 4 bases and J by 0 bases. Per the germline V gene, CDR1 is SGHRS and CDR2 is YFSETQ. Here the CDR3 DNA reads TGCGCCAGCAGCGCGGGGGGACTAGCGGGAAGCACAGATACGCAGTATTTT. It specifies CASSAGGLAGSTDTQYF.

This clone was seen a handful of times. The chain employs TRBV29-1 and TRBJ2-7; tentative D call: TRBD2 (5 bases). Germline-derived CDR1 and CDR2 are SQVTM and ANQGSEA. The CDR3 has 13 residues. V dropped 6 bases and J dropped 4 bases, with 16 bases sitting between them. DNA for the CDR3: TGCAGCGTCCAGTTCCAGCGGAGTTACGAGCAGTACTTC. Protein product: CSVQFQRSYEQYF.

The chain employs TRBV4-1 and TRBJ1-1; tentatively, D is TRBD1 (5 bases). From germline, CDR1 is MGHRA and CDR2 YSYEKL. Trimming pared 0 bases from V and 5 bases from J, leaving 7 bases between. This CDR3 is built from 13 residues. CDR3 nucleotide sequence: TGCGCCAGCAGCCAAGATGGGGGTACTGAAGCTTTCTTT. This gives the protein CASSQDGGTEAFF.

The rearrangement links TRBV6-6 to TRBJ2-7; no definite D call. This CDR3 has 14 residues. The V end lost 0 bases, the J end lost 6 bases, and 12 bases lay between the germline ends. CDR1 MNHNY and CDR2 SVGAGI come from the germline V gene (reference sequence). CDR3 amino acids: CASSYSTVGSEQYF. In DNA, the CDR3 is TGTGCCAGCAGTTACTCGACTGTCGGGTCCGAGCAGTACTTC.

This clone occurred a few times. In nucleotides, the CDR3 is TGCAGTGCCCCCGGACTAGCGGGGTACTCCTACGAGCAGTACTTC. Protein product: CSAPGLAGYSYEQYF. The chain employs TRBV29-1 and TRBJ2-7, with 12 nucleotides matching TRBD2. Germline-derived CDR1 and CDR2 are SQVTM and ANQGSEA. The length of the CDR3 is 15 residues.

This chain joins TRBV9 and TRBJ2-2; D is possibly TRBD1 (5 bases). CDR1 is SGDLS and CDR2 is YYNGEE in the germline V gene. Deletions cut 1 base from V and 4 bases from J, with 11 bases between. The CDR3 sequence is 15 residues long. CDR3 DNA sequence: TGTGCCAGCAGCGTACCTCAGGGCCCCACCGGGGAGCTGTTTTTT. It is translated as CASSVPQGPTGELFF.

The chain recombines TRBV7-2 with TRBJ2-5; D is possibly TRBD2 (5 bases). Germline values: CDR1 SGHTA, CDR2 FQGNSA. The CDR3 is made up of 18 amino acids. The germline V and J ends were trimmed by 2 bases and 5 bases, with 24 bases remaining between them. In nucleotides, the CDR3 is TGTGCCAGCAGCTTATTCGAATTTACGGGGAAAGGGTGGGAGACCCAGTACTTC. Its translation is CASSLFEFTGKGWETQYF.

CDR3 region: CASSRDARTSGIYNEQFF. CDR3 DNA sequence: TGCGCCAGCAGCCGGGACGCCCGTACTAGCGGGATCTACAATGAGCAGTTCTTC. The chain carries TRBV4-1 and TRBJ2-1; 10 bases line up with TRBD2. The germline V gene encodes CDR1 MGHRA and CDR2 YSYEKL. Unmatched junction bases numbered 12, after V lost 4 bases and J lost 3 bases. The CDR3 loop spans 18 amino acids.